Presented here are 10 T cell receptor beta chains from one specimen sequenced in a study of beta chain features in type 1 diabetes (dated by TCRdb to 2016 to 2019). Results and caveats for the whole study, not just this receptor: Type 1 diabetes patients showed a moderate but significant shortening of TCRB CDR3 length in all four CD4+ subsets.

Preparation of the library involved the immunoSEQ multiplex PCR assay. The entire isolated RNA was reverse transcribed using the High Capacity cDNA Reverse Transcription Kit, and thus expressed TCRB transcripts were sequenced. In its TCRdb copy, this immuneACCESS table keeps in-frame sequences only and misses some clones. Where compared with another copy, unresolved V genes explain less than half of these, and the others have no known cause. Across this sample there are some 280,000 clones, with roughly an eighth seen only once. The ten largest account for about 0.015% of the sample. Which antigens these TCRs recognize remains unknown. Sequencing was carried out using naive CD4+ T cells from blood. The cell subset or site label here, explained by the study, means: true naive CD4+ T cells. Source of these receptors: a man aged 25 to 40 with type 1 diabetes.

This clone was counted only a few times. This chain links TRBV15 with TRBJ2-1; D may be TRBD2 (6 bases). Germline values: CDR1 LNHNV, CDR2 YYDKDF (reference sequence). There are 12 residues in the CDR3. Trimming left V 5 bases short and J 11 bases short, with 13 bases between. In DNA, the CDR3 is TGTGCCACCAGCCGGGGGACGGGAAAGCAGTTCTTC. Translating gives CATSRGTGKQFF.

This clone was counted a few times. The V and J genes are TRBV5-1 and TRBJ2-7; 11 bases agree with TRBD2. With V trimmed by 4 bases and J by 3 bases, 6 bases remained unmatched. CDR1 is SGHRS, CDR2 YFSETQ, per germline. The CDR3 sequence is 15 residues long. CDR3 loop: CASSPTSGGDYEQYF. In DNA, the CDR3 is TGCGCCAGCAGCCCTACTAGCGGGGGTGACTACGAGCAGTACTTC.

This clone was counted only a few times. J is TRBJ2-6 and V is TRBV29-1; D not resolved. This CDR3 has 13 amino acids. CDR1 SQVTM and CDR2 ANQGSEA come from the germline V gene. The germline V and J ends were trimmed by 3 bases and 0 bases, with 3 bases remaining between them. The CDR3 sequence is CSVDYSGANVLTF. Here the CDR3 DNA reads TGCAGCGTTGATTACTCTGGGGCCAACGTCCTGACTTTC.

This chain links TRBV4-1 with TRBJ2-5; D is ambiguous. CDR1 and CDR2 (germline): MGHRA, YSYEKL. The V end lost 1 base, the J end lost 2 bases, and 11 bases lay between the germline ends. The CDR3 totals 15 residues. The CDR3 sequence is CASSQGASPQETQYF. The CDR3 DNA reads as TGCGCCAGCAGCCAAGGAGCTAGTCCGCAAGAGACCCAGTACTTC.

V usage is TRBV5-4 and J usage is TRBJ1-2; weak D call: TRBD1 (5 bases). The ends were cut back, 4 bases at V and 4 bases at J, with 11 bases in the middle. The germline gives CDR1 SGHNT, CDR2 YYREEE (reference sequence). The CDR3 covers 13 residues. DNA of the CDR3: TGTGCCAGCAGCATTACAGGCCCCTATGGCTACACCTTC. Translated, it gives CASSITGPYGYTF.

V is TRBV2 and J is TRBJ2-7; D is perhaps TRBD1 (8 bases). V was pared by 6 bases and J by 3 bases, with 15 bases between. Germline assignment: CDR1 SNHLY and CDR2 FYNNEI. CDR3 length: 14 residues. The CDR3 DNA reads as TGTGCCAGCAGGGCTACAGGGGGGGACTACGAGCAGTACTTC. Translating gives CASRATGGDYEQYF.

This clone showed up just a few times. The chain has TRBV20-1 and TRBJ1-2; D gene uncertain. V lost 3 bases and J lost 4, with 6 bases in between. The CDR3 has 11 amino acids. CDR1 and CDR2 (germline): DFQATT, SNEGSKA (reference sequence). The CDR3 protein is CSARSGYGYTF. The CDR3 region has the DNA TGCAGTGCTAGGAGCGGCTATGGCTACACCTTC.

The genes are TRBV7-6 and TRBJ2-1; 14 bases are shared with TRBD2. The CDR3 has 15 amino acids. V dropped 5 bases and J dropped 4; count of bases not matched to a gene: 1. Germline V lookup: CDR1 SGHVS, CDR2 FNYEAQ. The CDR3 protein is CASSRTSGRYNEQFF. The CDR3 DNA follows: TGTGCCAGCAGCCGGACTAGCGGGAGGTACAATGAGCAGTTCTTC. Full variable domain (missing parts from reference TRBV7-6 and TRBJ2-1): GAGVSQSPRYKVTKRGQDVALRCDPISGHVSLYWYRQALGQGPEFLTYFNYEAQQDKSGLPNDRFSAERPEGSISTLTIQRTEQRDSAMYRCASSRTSGRYNEQFFGPGTRLTVL.

This clone was observed a handful of times. Other DNA sequences of this sample code for an identical CDR3. The chain has TRBV25-1 and TRBJ1-5; tentatively, D is TRBD1 (6 bases). This CDR3 spans 13 amino acids. Trimming took off 3 bases at V and 4 bases at J, with 7 bases between the two ends. Per germline, CDR1 MGHDK and CDR2 SYGVNS. Written as DNA, the CDR3 is TGTGCCAGCAGTGACAGGGGAAATCAGCCCCAGCATTTT. Its translation: CASSDRGNQPQHF. The complete variable domain, with remaining parts taken from reference TRBV25-1 and TRBJ1-5, reads EADIYQTPRYLVIGTGKKITLECSQTMGHDKMYWYQQDPGMELHLIHYSYGVNSTEKGDLSSESTVSRIRTEHFPLTLESARPSHTSQYLCASSDRGNQPQHFGDGTRLSIL.

V is TRBV5-6 and J is TRBJ2-5; D is possibly TRBD2 (6 bases). CDR3 length: 14 amino acids. Germline CDR1 and CDR2: SGHDT and YYEEEE. The V end lost 4 bases, the J end lost 5 bases, and 15 bases lay between the germline ends. In nucleotides, the CDR3 is TGTGCCAGCAGCCTACGACTAGTATGGGAGACCCAGTACTTC. Protein: CASSLRLVWETQYF.